This T cell receptor (beta chain) derives from a study of identifying expanded T cells in peripheral blood. Here immunoSEQ multiplex PCR was the method, and the copy in TCRdb shows in-frame clones only, minus some. The sample lists about 110,000 clones; about 89% were seen once. The germline V gene has CDR1 SEHNR and CDR2 FQNEAQ (reference sequence). The CDR3 is made up of 13 amino acids. Trimming shortened V by 3 bases and J by 1 base, and 6 bases separated the two germline ends. During the collection period, no donor immune events like infections were recorded. The rearrangement links TRBV7-9 to TRBJ2-5; D is unclear. This sequence was found in a person between 18 and 75 years old in good health. Source material: blood. The CDR3 DNA reads TGTGCCAGCAGCTTTTGGGGCCAAGAGACCCAGTACTTC. Residues: CASSFWGQETQYF.